This TCR beta chain was sequenced in a study of blood T cell repertoires in COVID-19 (dated by TCRdb to about 2020). Context from the whole study: Samples from collaborators originated in the United States, Italy and Spain and spanned both the acute and convalescent phases of COVID-19. The prospective study material was composed of cDNA or gDNA derived from T cells, B-cell-depleted T cells, or PBMCs. Deeply sampled blood TCRbeta repertoires from subjects exposed to, actively infected with, or recovered from COVID-19 were included in the dataset. The repertoires were released in a freely available public database meant as a resource for research on the immune response to SARS-CoV-2. The samples were drawn from two sources: the first 160 participants of the ongoing ImmuneRACE study, and 1,254 subjects contributed by 6 global collaborators. Nearly every sample came with metadata listing a de-identified subject ID, COVID-19 status, age in years and sex. Where available, HLA class I and class II types were obtained from metadata supplied by the sample provider rather than from assay-based typing. The study at large found these results: The amount of clinical and demographic metadata varied by source and participant and was provided uncurated.

The CDR3 covers 14 residues, taking in both the cysteine and the phenylalanine. Just the 42-base CDR3 DNA is kept, in frame starting at base 1. As encoded in the germline V gene, CDR1 is MNHEY while CDR2 is SVGAGI. Relative to germline, V is missing 2 bases and J is missing 2 bases, with 0 bases of the junction outside any gene match. The immunoSEQ Assay, a bias-controlled multiplex PCR, was used to amplify TCRbeta CDR3 regions from genomic DNA. In the original analysis: The number of nucleated cells in each sample was estimated from the amplification of reference gene primers within the assay. Sequence reads were collapsed and filtered to measure the absolute abundance of every unique TCRbeta CDR3 rearrangement. Productive Simpson clonality was computed per sample as the square root of Simpson's diversity index over productive rearrangements. TCRdb stores this immuneACCESS table with in-frame sequences only. Part of the clones is absent; in the studies checked, under half of the shortfall reflects unresolved V genes, and no reason is known for the rest. The DNA was the basis for D and trimming; V, J and clone size are from that table. Here the sample has some 200,000 clones; 80% to 90% occur a single time. The ten largest account for 7.5% to 8% of the sample.

As regards this clone: The target of this receptor is not known. Base qualities are not provided; no much larger clone lies one nucleotide away.

Collaborating institutions collected whole blood in K2EDTA tubes following their own protocols. Collaborator samples were shipped for TCRbeta analysis as frozen whole blood, isolated PBMCs, or DNA extracted from either sample type. Sequenced material: peripheral blood. Rearrangement joined TRBV6-5 to TRBJ2-7, and TRBD2 matches 10 of the central bases. The sequence was obtained from a woman between 45 and 60 years old with active or convalescent COVID-19. In nucleotides, the sequence is TGTGCCAGCAGTTACCTAGCGGGAGCCTACGAGCAGTACTTC. This is translated as CASSYLAGAYEQYF.